The clone carrying this T cell receptor (beta chain) was found many times. This CDR3 has 17 amino acids. These data originate in a study of T-cell reconstitution after alpha-beta-depleted transplantation in children. Researchers prepared the TCRbeta library using unique molecular identifiers, the study reports. TCRdb itself ran the PCR reads through MiXCR, one entry per CDR3 protein. The sample lists 190,000 or so distinct CDR3 sequences; around 5.9% were seen once. The chain couples TRBV21-1 to TRBJ2-7; the table's D gene call, TRBD2, was not cross checked with the DNA. TRBV21-1 is described as a pseudogene. The origin of this receptor is a girl in the first two years of life with combined immunodeficiency, due to receive a stem cell transplant. The sample was PBMCs, taken before TCRalphabeta/CD19-depleted stem cell transplant. The CDR3 here is CASPWLGGAECVYEQYF. CDR3 nucleotide sequence: TGTGCCAGCCCCTGGTTGGGAGGGGCGGAATGTGTCTACGAGCAGTACTTC.